These T cell receptor beta chains were read from a single sample in a study of lymphopenia after photon versus proton radiotherapy. Repertoires were generated with immunoSEQ multiplex PCR, while TCRdb's copy carries only in-frame clones and drops some. The table records fewer than 70,000 clones, around 87% of them present only once. The starting material was peripheral blood, obtained from a patient treated with proton-based radiotherapy. The receptors come from an elderly man with esophageal cancer. CDR3s include the opening cysteine and the closing phenylalanine or tryptophan. A D gene is named only where the DNA matches it firmly. A row's size may be missing; if present it is once, few, many or a size class.

V gene: TRBV5-8; clone size: few; D gene: NA; J gene: TRBJ1-1; CDR3 DNA: TGTGCCACCAAGACGAGACAGATGAACACTGAAGCTTTCTTT; CDR3 protein: CATKTRQMNTEAFF
V gene: TRBV6-1; clone size: NA; D gene: NA; J gene: TRBJ1-1; CDR3 DNA: TGTGCCAGCAGTGAATATAGGGCGGACACTGAAGCTTTCTTT; CDR3 protein: CASSEYRADTEAFF
V gene: TRBV12-5; clone size: NA; D gene: NA; J gene: TRBJ2-7; CDR3 DNA: TGTGCTAGTGGCTCCTTCCATTACGAGCAGTACTTC; CDR3 protein: CASGSFHYEQYF
V gene: TRBV19; clone size: NA; D gene: NA; J gene: TRBJ2-1; CDR3 DNA: TGTGCCAGTAGTATTGAGTCATTTGCCTACAATGAGCAGTTCTTC; CDR3 protein: CASSIESFAYNEQFF
V gene: TRBV11-2; clone size: NA; D gene: NA; J gene: TRBJ1-2; CDR3 DNA: TGTGCCAGCAGCTTAGGGAACGTTCTCTGGGGCCAGCGATTC; CDR3 protein: CASSLGNVLWGQRF
V gene: TRBV10-3; clone size: NA; D gene: NA; J gene: TRBJ2-7; CDR3 DNA: TGTGCCATCAGTGACTCCGGGACAACCACCTACGAGCAGTACTTC; CDR3 protein: CAISDSGTTTYEQYF
V gene: TRBV25-1; clone size: NA; D gene: NA; J gene: TRBJ2-5; CDR3 DNA: TGTGCCAGCAGTGAATATAATAACCAAGAGACCCAGTACTTC; CDR3 protein: CASSEYNNQETQYF
V gene: TRBV30; clone size: few; D gene: TRBD1; J gene: TRBJ2-1; CDR3 DNA: TGTGCCTGGAGCAGGGGGACAACCTACAATGAGCAGTTCTTC; CDR3 protein: CAWSRGTTYNEQFF
V gene: TRBV19; clone size: few; D gene: TRBD2; J gene: TRBJ2-7; CDR3 DNA: TGTGCCAGTAGTATGTGGGACGGGGGGAGCTACGAGCAGTACTTC; CDR3 protein: CASSMWDGGSYEQYF
V gene: TRBV18; clone size: NA; D gene: NA; J gene: TRBJ2-7; CDR3 DNA: TGTGCCAGCTCACCACCCTTTGGGGAGCAGTACTTC; CDR3 protein: CASSPPFGEQYF
V gene: TRBV5-4; clone size: NA; D gene: TRBD2; J gene: TRBJ2-1; CDR3 DNA: TGTGCCAGCAGCTGGGGGGGGAATGAGCAGTTCTTC; CDR3 protein: CASSWGGNEQFF
V gene: TRBV5-1; clone size: NA; D gene: NA; J gene: TRBJ2-2; CDR3 DNA: TGCGCCAGCAGCCCACAGGAGCTGGGCACCGGGGAGCTGTTTTTT; CDR3 protein: CASSPQELGTGELFF
V gene: TRBV4-1; clone size: NA; D gene: TRBD1; J gene: TRBJ2-7; CDR3 DNA: TGCGCCAGCAGCCAAGGACAGGGCGGCTCCTACGAGCAGTACTTC; CDR3 protein: CASSQGQGGSYEQYF
V gene: TRBV19; clone size: NA; D gene: NA; J gene: TRBJ1-2; CDR3 DNA: TGTGCCAGTAGTCCCCAGGGGAACTATGGCTACACCTTC; CDR3 protein: CASSPQGNYGYTF
V gene: TRBV5-1; clone size: few; D gene: NA; J gene: TRBJ2-3; CDR3 DNA: TGCGCCAGCAGCCCTGGACTCGACTTCACAGATACGCAGTATTTT; CDR3 protein: CASSPGLDFTDTQYF
V gene: TRBV7-2; clone size: NA; D gene: TRBD1; J gene: TRBJ1-2; CDR3 DNA: TGTGCCAGCAGCCGTACCGGGACAGGGCGCGGCTACACCTTC; CDR3 protein: CASSRTGTGRGYTF
V gene: TRBV7-2; clone size: NA; D gene: TRBD1; J gene: TRBJ2-1; CDR3 DNA: TGTGCCAGCAGCTTCGGACAGGGGTCCTACAATGAGCAGTTCTTC; CDR3 protein: CASSFGQGSYNEQFF
V gene: TRBV10-2; clone size: NA; D gene: TRBD1; J gene: TRBJ2-1; CDR3 DNA: TGCGCCAGCAGCGACAGGGGAGGTTTCCATGAGCAGTTCTTC; CDR3 protein: CASSDRGGFHEQFF
V gene: TRBV11-3; clone size: NA; D gene: TRBD1; J gene: TRBJ2-6; CDR3 DNA: TGTGCCAGCAGCCCGGGACAGGTCGGGGCCAACGTCCTGACTTTC; CDR3 protein: CASSPGQVGANVLTF
V gene: TRBV5-1; clone size: NA; D gene: TRBD1; J gene: TRBJ2-3; CDR3 DNA: TGCGCCAGCAGCACAGGACAGGGCGGCACAGATACGCAGTATTTT; CDR3 protein: CASSTGQGGTDTQYF
V gene: TRBV6-1; clone size: NA; D gene: TRBD1; J gene: TRBJ1-5; CDR3 DNA: TGTGCCAGCAGTGAAAGGGGGACAGGAGATCAGCCCCAGCATTTT; CDR3 protein: CASSERGTGDQPQHF
V gene: TRBV11-3; clone size: few; D gene: TRBD2; J gene: TRBJ2-1; CDR3 DNA: TGTGCCAGCAGCTTGGGACTAGCGGCCTACAATGAGCAGTTCTTC; CDR3 protein: CASSLGLAAYNEQFF
V gene: TRBV27; clone size: NA; D gene: TRBD1; J gene: TRBJ2-3; CDR3 DNA: TGTGCCAGCAGTTTAGGACAGGGGTTCACAGATACGCAGTATTTT; CDR3 protein: CASSLGQGFTDTQYF
V gene: TRBV19; clone size: NA; D gene: NA; J gene: TRBJ1-1; CDR3 DNA: TGTGCCAGTGGTGGACAGAGGAACACTGAAGCTTTCTTT; CDR3 protein: CASGGQRNTEAFF
V gene: TRBV4-1; clone size: NA; D gene: TRBD1; J gene: TRBJ2-3; CDR3 DNA: TGCGCCAGCAGCCCTCACCTAGGGGACAGGTTCACAGATACGCAGTATTTT; CDR3 protein: CASSPHLGDRFTDTQYF
V gene: TRBV11-2; clone size: few; D gene: NA; J gene: TRBJ1-6; CDR3 DNA: TGTGCCAGCAGCCAGGCGGGGGTTTCACCCCTCCACTTT; CDR3 protein: CASSQAGVSPLHF
V gene: TRBV7-8; clone size: NA; D gene: NA; J gene: TRBJ1-1; CDR3 DNA: TGTGCCAGCAGCTTAGCGCCTTGGAGAAACACTGAAGCTTTCTTT; CDR3 protein: CASSLAPWRNTEAFF
V gene: TRBV11-3; clone size: NA; D gene: TRBD2; J gene: TRBJ2-3; CDR3 DNA: TGTGCCAGCAGCACCCGGACTAGCGGGGGGGACACAGATACGCAGTATTTT; CDR3 protein: CASSTRTSGGDTDTQYF
V gene: TRBV4-3; clone size: NA; D gene: TRBD2; J gene: TRBJ2-5; CDR3 DNA: TGCGCCAGCAGCCAGACCGGACTAGCGGTAGGAGAGACCCAGTACTTC; CDR3 protein: CASSQTGLAVGETQYF
V gene: TRBV29-1; clone size: NA; D gene: NA; J gene: TRBJ2-1; CDR3 DNA: TGCAGCGTTAACAGGGGAGGCAATGAGCAGTTCTTC; CDR3 protein: CSVNRGGNEQFF
V gene: TRBV29-1; clone size: NA; D gene: TRBD1; J gene: TRBJ1-5; CDR3 DNA: TGCAGCGCGGGACAGGGGAATGATCAGCCCCAGCATTTT; CDR3 protein: CSAGQGNDQPQHF
V gene: TRBV9; clone size: NA; D gene: NA; J gene: TRBJ1-6; CDR3 DNA: TGTGCCAGCACGCAATCCCCGGGTTATAATTCACCCCTCCACTTT; CDR3 protein: CASTQSPGYNSPLHF
V gene: TRBV7-2; clone size: NA; D gene: NA; J gene: TRBJ1-4; CDR3 DNA: TGTGCCAGCAGCCCCGACATTACAACTAATGAAAAACTGTTTTTT; CDR3 protein: CASSPDITTNEKLFF
V gene: TRBV30; clone size: NA; D gene: TRBD1; J gene: TRBJ1-1; CDR3 DNA: TGTGCCTACTCTCGGGACAGGATTAACACTGAAGCTTTCTTT; CDR3 protein: CAYSRDRINTEAFF
V gene: TRBV25-1; clone size: NA; D gene: TRBD2; J gene: TRBJ2-4; CDR3 DNA: TGTGCCAGCCCGCGGGGGATTCGGTTTCCAAAAAACATTCAGTACTTC; CDR3 protein: CASPRGIRFPKNIQYF
V gene: TRBV5-1; clone size: NA; D gene: TRBD1; J gene: TRBJ1-2; CDR3 DNA: TGCGCCAGCAGCTTGGCTTTTCCGGGACAGGGAAACTATGGCTACACCTTC; CDR3 protein: CASSLAFPGQGNYGYTF
V gene: TRBV5-4; clone size: NA; D gene: NA; J gene: TRBJ2-7; CDR3 DNA: TGTGCCAGCAGCCTGGAGGGGCTAGTTTCGGGGGAGCAGTACTTC; CDR3 protein: CASSLEGLVSGEQYF
V gene: TRBV6-6; clone size: NA; D gene: TRBD1; J gene: TRBJ1-2; CDR3 DNA: TGTGCCAGCAACGAGGTGACAGGGAATGGCTACACCTTC; CDR3 protein: CASNEVTGNGYTF
V gene: TRBV5-1; clone size: NA; D gene: NA; J gene: TRBJ2-5; CDR3 DNA: TGCGCCAGCAGCTCCGGTGGGTCAGAGAGGGCGACCCAGTACTTC; CDR3 protein: CASSSGGSERATQYF
V gene: TRBV27; clone size: once; D gene: NA; J gene: TRBJ1-6; CDR3 DNA: TGTGCCAGCAGCAGGGCAATGGGAAATTCACCCCTCCACTTT; CDR3 protein: CASSRAMGNSPLHF
V gene: TRBV7-9; clone size: NA; D gene: NA; J gene: TRBJ1-2; CDR3 DNA: TGTGCCAGCAGTTCGGGGACGTCATATGGCTACACCTTC; CDR3 protein: CASSSGTSYGYTF
V gene: TRBV29-1; clone size: NA; D gene: NA; J gene: TRBJ2-7; CDR3 DNA: TGCAGCGTCGAGGGGCAGGGGACCTACGAGCAGTACTTC; CDR3 protein: CSVEGQGTYEQYF
V gene: TRBV30; clone size: NA; D gene: NA; J gene: TRBJ1-5; CDR3 DNA: TGTGCCTGGAGTGTGGGGGTGAGTCAGCCCCAGCATTTT; CDR3 protein: CAWSVGVSQPQHF
V gene: TRBV7-2; clone size: NA; D gene: NA; J gene: TRBJ2-7; CDR3 DNA: TGCGCCAGCAGCCTTCATCGGAACTACGAGCAGTACTTC; CDR3 protein: CASSLHRNYEQYF
V gene: TRBV7-9; clone size: NA; D gene: NA; J gene: TRBJ2-6; CDR3 DNA: TGTGCCAGCAGCTTAGGGCCAGGGTCCGGGGCCAACGTCCTGACTTTC; CDR3 protein: CASSLGPGSGANVLTF
V gene: TRBV7-8; clone size: NA; D gene: NA; J gene: TRBJ2-7; CDR3 DNA: TGTGCCAGCAGCTTAGGGGCAGGGGCCTACGAGCAGTACTTC; CDR3 protein: CASSLGAGAYEQYF
V gene: TRBV5-6; clone size: few; D gene: TRBD1; J gene: TRBJ2-2; CDR3 DNA: TGTGCCAGCCGGGACAGGGGGCATCGGGGTGCCGGGGAGCTGTTTTTT; CDR3 protein: CASRDRGHRGAGELFF
V gene: TRBV30; clone size: NA; D gene: NA; J gene: TRBJ2-7; CDR3 DNA: TGTGCCTGGAGTGGGCAGGGGATCGAGCAGTACTTC; CDR3 protein: CAWSGQGIEQYF
V gene: TRBV29-1; clone size: NA; D gene: NA; J gene: TRBJ2-7; CDR3 DNA: TGCAGCGTTGAAGGGTGGCAGGGAAGGGCCTACGAGCAGTACTTC; CDR3 protein: CSVEGWQGRAYEQYF
V gene: TRBV27; clone size: NA; D gene: TRBD2; J gene: TRBJ2-2; CDR3 DNA: TGTGCCAGCAGATTCGCGGGAGGATTCACCGGGGAGCTGTTTTTT; CDR3 protein: CASRFAGGFTGELFF